This TCR beta chain was sequenced in a study of T-cell reconstitution after alpha-beta-depleted transplantation in children. Unique molecular identifiers were incorporated during preparation of the TCRbeta library. TCRdb re-called the PCR reads with MiXCR, one entry per CDR3 protein. Of about 610,000 distinct CDR3 sequences in the sample, 8% to 11% were seen once. The length of the CDR3 is 15 residues. With 5 bases removed from V and 1 base from J, the gap between germline ends came to 14 bases. Per germline, CDR1 DFQATT and CDR2 SNEGSKA (reference sequence). The sequence came from a human donor who donated a stem cell graft to a child with acute myeloid leukemia. Sequenced here: PBMCs from the stem cell graft donor, sampled from the stem cell graft. The chain employs TRBV20-1 and TRBJ2-2; D gene unclear. CDR3 loop: CSASDPDQNTGELFF. As DNA, the CDR3 is TGCAGTGCTTCGGACCCAGACCAGAACACCGGGGAGCTGTTTTTT.